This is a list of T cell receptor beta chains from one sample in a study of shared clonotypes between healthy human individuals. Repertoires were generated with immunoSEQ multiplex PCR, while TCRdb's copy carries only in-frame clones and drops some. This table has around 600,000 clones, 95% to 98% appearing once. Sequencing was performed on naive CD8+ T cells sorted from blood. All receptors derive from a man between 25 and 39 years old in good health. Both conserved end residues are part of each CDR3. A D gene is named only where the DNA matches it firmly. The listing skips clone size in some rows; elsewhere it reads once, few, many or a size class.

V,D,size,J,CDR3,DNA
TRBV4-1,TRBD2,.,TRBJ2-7,CASSQTSGSVYEQYF,TGCGCCAGCAGCCAGACTAGCGGGAGTGTCTACGAGCAGTACTTC
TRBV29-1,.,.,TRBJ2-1,CGMTGRATGEQFF,TGCGGGATGACAGGCCGAGCAACAGGTGAGCAGTTCTTC
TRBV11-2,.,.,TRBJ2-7,CASSLASYEQYF,TGTGCCAGCAGCTTAGCGTCCTACGAGCAGTACTTC
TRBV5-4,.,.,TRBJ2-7,CASSFGSMYEQYF,TGTGCCAGCAGCTTCGGGAGCATGTACGAGCAGTACTTC
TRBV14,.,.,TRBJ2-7,CASSQGGTVSYEQYF,TGTGCCAGCAGCCAGGGCGGGACCGTCTCCTACGAGCAGTACTTC
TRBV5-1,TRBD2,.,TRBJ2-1,CASSYTGLAGAEISYNEQFF,TGCGCCAGCAGCTATACCGGACTAGCGGGGGCCGAGATCTCCTACAATGAGCAGTTCTTC
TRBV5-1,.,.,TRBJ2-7,CASSLAQVGTTYEQYF,TGCGCCAGCAGCTTGGCTCAGGTGGGGACAACCTACGAGCAGTACTTC
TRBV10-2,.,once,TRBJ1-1,CASRIGTSNTEAFF,TGCGCCAGCCGTATCGGGACCTCGAACACTGAAGCTTTCTTT
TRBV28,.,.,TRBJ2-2,CASRGDPGYTGELFF,TGTGCCAGCAGGGGGGACCCCGGGTACACCGGGGAGCTGTTTTTT
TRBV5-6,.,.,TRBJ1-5,CASSGGLSGQPQHF,TGTGCCAGCAGCGGTGGGCTCTCGGGTCAGCCCCAGCATTTT
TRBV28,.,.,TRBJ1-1,CASSTSLDGGTEAFF,TGTGCCAGCAGCACCTCCCTTGATGGCGGCACTGAAGCTTTCTTT
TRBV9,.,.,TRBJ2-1,CASKRGNEQFF,TGTGCCAGTAAGAGGGGGAATGAGCAGTTCTTC
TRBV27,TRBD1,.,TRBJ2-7,CASSLLRQGAGEQYF,TGTGCCAGCAGTTTATTGCGCCAGGGGGCGGGGGAGCAGTACTTC
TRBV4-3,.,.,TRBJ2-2,CASSQDAGGGWNTGELFF,TGCGCCAGCAGCCAAGATGCTGGGGGCGGATGGAACACCGGGGAGCTGTTTTTT
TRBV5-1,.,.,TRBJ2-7,CASSPPGRGVSYEQYF,TGCGCCAGCAGCCCCCCGGGTCGAGGGGTTTCCTACGAGCAGTACTTC
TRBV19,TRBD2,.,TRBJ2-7,CASSPQPGLAVGEQYF,TGTGCCAGTAGTCCCCAGCCGGGACTAGCAGTGGGCGAGCAGTACTTC
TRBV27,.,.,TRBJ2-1,CASSTRLRIHNEQFF,TGTGCCAGCAGTACTCGACTGAGGATACACAATGAGCAGTTCTTC
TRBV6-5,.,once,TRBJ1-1,CASSYSEGSYETEAFF,TGTGCCAGCAGTTACTCAGAGGGTTCGTACGAAACTGAAGCTTTCTTT
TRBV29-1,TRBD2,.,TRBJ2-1,CSVESSGIPSNEQFF,TGCAGCGTTGAATCCAGCGGGATCCCCAGCAATGAGCAGTTCTTC
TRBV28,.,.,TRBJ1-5,CASSRQNQPQHF,TGTGCCAGCAGTCGTCAGAATCAGCCCCAGCATTTT
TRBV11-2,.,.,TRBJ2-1,CASSLLAGLHNEQFF,TGTGCCAGCAGCTTACTGGCGGGACTGCACAATGAGCAGTTCTTC
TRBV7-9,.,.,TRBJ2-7,CASSLAGTAGSYEQYF,TGTGCCAGCAGCTTAGCCGGGACAGCGGGATCCTACGAGCAGTACTTC